A selection of T cell receptor beta chains follows, all from one sample in a study of cytomegalovirus exposure and HLA in healthy donors. Only in-frame clones appear in the TCRdb table, and some are missing; sequencing was by immunoSEQ multiplex PCR. The repertoire includes around 160,000 clones, just under 85% of them detected once, and about 2.1% sits in the top ten. Source material: PBMCs. The receptors shown here come from a man younger than 40 in good health and CMV-seropositive. Both conserved end residues are part of each CDR3. A D gene is named only where the DNA matches it firmly. Only some rows state a clone size, as once, few, many or a class for expanded clones.

d_call: TRBD2
v_call: TRBV7-2
clone_size: once
j_call: TRBJ2-7
cdr3_nt: TGTGCCAGCAGCTCCTCTCGCGGGGGTAAGGGCGAGCAGTACTTC
cdr3_aa: CASSSSRGGKGEQYF

d_call: .
v_call: TRBV7-9
clone_size: once
j_call: TRBJ2-7
cdr3_nt: TGTGCCAGCAGCTTAGGAGTTCGGGGCTACGAGCAGTACTTC
cdr3_aa: CASSLGVRGYEQYF

d_call: TRBD1
v_call: TRBV4-3
clone_size: .
j_call: TRBJ1-2
cdr3_nt: TGCGCCAGCAGCCAAGGGCGGACAGGCTTCTATGGCTACACCTTC
cdr3_aa: CASSQGRTGFYGYTF

d_call: TRBD1
v_call: TRBV18
clone_size: .
j_call: TRBJ2-3
cdr3_nt: TGTGCCAGCTCCCAAGCTCTTCAGACAGGGGCCACAGATACGCAGTATTTT
cdr3_aa: CASSQALQTGATDTQYF

d_call: TRBD1
v_call: TRBV27
clone_size: .
j_call: TRBJ2-3
cdr3_nt: TGTGCCAGCAGTGACGGGACAGGGCCCACAGATACGCAGTATTTT
cdr3_aa: CASSDGTGPTDTQYF

d_call: .
v_call: TRBV6-5
clone_size: .
j_call: TRBJ1-4
cdr3_nt: TGTGCCAGCAGTTACAAGGGAGTAGCTAATGAAAAACTGTTTTTT
cdr3_aa: CASSYKGVANEKLFF

d_call: .
v_call: TRBV12-5
clone_size: .
j_call: TRBJ1-2
cdr3_nt: TGTGCTAGTGGTTTGCCGCAAGGGGATGGCTACACCTTC
cdr3_aa: CASGLPQGDGYTF

d_call: TRBD2
v_call: TRBV4-3
clone_size: .
j_call: TRBJ2-1
cdr3_nt: TGCGCCAGCAGCCAAGATCGGGGACTAGCGGGGGAGAGCTCCTACAATGAGCAGTTCTTC
cdr3_aa: CASSQDRGLAGESSYNEQFF

d_call: TRBD2
v_call: TRBV2
clone_size: .
j_call: TRBJ2-1
cdr3_nt: TGTGCCACGAGCGGGGGGTTCTCCTACAATGAGCAGTTCTTC
cdr3_aa: CATSGGFSYNEQFF

d_call: TRBD1
v_call: TRBV5-4
clone_size: once
j_call: TRBJ1-2
cdr3_nt: TGTGCCAGCAGCTCCCGACAGGGAGACTATGGCTACACCTTC
cdr3_aa: CASSSRQGDYGYTF

d_call: .
v_call: TRBV10-3
clone_size: .
j_call: TRBJ2-7
cdr3_nt: TGTGCCATCAGTGAGTCCCACTACGAGCAGTACTTC
cdr3_aa: CAISESHYEQYF

d_call: .
v_call: TRBV5-1
clone_size: .
j_call: TRBJ2-7
cdr3_nt: TGCGCCAGCGGAGCTCGGACAGCCTCCTACGAGCAGTACTTC
cdr3_aa: CASGARTASYEQYF

d_call: .
v_call: TRBV5-1
clone_size: .
j_call: TRBJ1-2
cdr3_nt: TGCGCCAGCAGACTACCGGGCCGAACAGGGAAAGATGGCTACACCTTC
cdr3_aa: CASRLPGRTGKDGYTF

d_call: TRBD1
v_call: TRBV4-3
clone_size: .
j_call: TRBJ2-1
cdr3_nt: TGCGCCAGCAGCCCCGACTCCACACAGGGGCTAAAGCAGTTCTTC
cdr3_aa: CASSPDSTQGLKQFF

d_call: .
v_call: TRBV15
clone_size: .
j_call: TRBJ2-7
cdr3_nt: TGTGCCACCAGCAGAGATTCAAGTTTACAGGGCGGCTTCCACGAGCAGTACTTC
cdr3_aa: CATSRDSSLQGGFHEQYF

d_call: .
v_call: TRBV6-5
clone_size: .
j_call: TRBJ2-5
cdr3_nt: TGTGCCAGCAGTAGTCGGGAGTACCAAGAGACCCAGTACTTC
cdr3_aa: CASSSREYQETQYF

d_call: TRBD1
v_call: TRBV9
clone_size: .
j_call: TRBJ1-5
cdr3_nt: TGTGCCAGCAGCGTAGACGGGACAGATGGTCAGCCCCAGCATTTT
cdr3_aa: CASSVDGTDGQPQHF

d_call: TRBD1
v_call: TRBV4-1
clone_size: .
j_call: TRBJ2-2
cdr3_nt: TGCGCCAGCAGGAAAGACAGGGTAAACACCGGGGAGCTGTTTTTT
cdr3_aa: CASRKDRVNTGELFF

d_call: .
v_call: TRBV11-2
clone_size: once
j_call: TRBJ2-7
cdr3_nt: TGTGCCAGCAGCTTAGGGCAGGGATCCGAGCAGTACTTC
cdr3_aa: CASSLGQGSEQYF

d_call: TRBD2
v_call: TRBV11-2
clone_size: .
j_call: TRBJ2-3
cdr3_nt: TGTGCCAGCAGCTTAGGCCCAGCGGGGGCGAATTTT
cdr3_aa: CASSLGPAGANF

d_call: TRBD2
v_call: TRBV7-9
clone_size: .
j_call: TRBJ2-3
cdr3_nt: TGTGCCAGCAGCCCGCCCGGACTAGGTACTATAGATACGCAGTATTTT
cdr3_aa: CASSPPGLGTIDTQYF

d_call: .
v_call: TRBV19
clone_size: .
j_call: TRBJ2-1
cdr3_nt: TGTGCCAGTAGGGCGGGTCGATACAATGAGCAGTTCTTC
cdr3_aa: CASRAGRYNEQFF

d_call: .
v_call: TRBV29-1
clone_size: .
j_call: TRBJ1-1
cdr3_nt: TGCAGCGTTGATCAGGGTTGGGGCATGAACACTGAAGCTTTCTTT
cdr3_aa: CSVDQGWGMNTEAFF

d_call: TRBD2
v_call: TRBV5-4
clone_size: .
j_call: TRBJ2-7
cdr3_nt: TGTGCCAGCAGCTCCTCCGGGGGGGCGATCCCCTACGAGCAGTACTTC
cdr3_aa: CASSSSGGAIPYEQYF